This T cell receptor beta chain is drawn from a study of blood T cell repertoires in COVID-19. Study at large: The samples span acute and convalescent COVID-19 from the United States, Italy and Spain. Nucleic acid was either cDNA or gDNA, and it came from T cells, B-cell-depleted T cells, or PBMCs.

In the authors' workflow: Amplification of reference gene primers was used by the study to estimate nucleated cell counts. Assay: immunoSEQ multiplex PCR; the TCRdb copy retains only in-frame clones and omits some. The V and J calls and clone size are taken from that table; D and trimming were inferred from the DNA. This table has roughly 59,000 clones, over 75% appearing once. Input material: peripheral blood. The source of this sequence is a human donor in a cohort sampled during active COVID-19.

Written as DNA, the CDR3 is TGTGCCAGCAGTTTGGCGGGTTCGTATACGCAGTATTTT. Translation gives CASSLAGSYTQYF. This chain links TRBV27 with TRBJ2-3, with TRBD2 as a possible D gene (5 bases). The CDR3 totals 13 residues. CDR1 and CDR2 from the germline V gene are MNHEY and SMNVEV (reference sequence). Between the trimmed V and J ends, which lost 3 bases and 7 bases, there was a span of 11 bases.